The 18 T cell receptor beta chains reported below all come from one sample, sequenced in a study of control samples from healthy donors and cancer patients. Assay used: immunoSEQ multiplex PCR; TCRdb lists only in-frame clones, some missing. The sample comprises approximately 100,000 clones, roughly nine tenths of which are singletons, and under 25% rests with the top ten. The specimen sequenced was blood. These TCRs come from a man aged 30-40 years in good health.

Turning to this clone: Other DNA sequences in this sample translate to the same CDR3. The rearrangement links TRBV2 to TRBJ2-4; weak D call: TRBD2 (6 bases). The length of the CDR3 is 15 residues. Germline V gene lookup returns CDR1 SNHLY and CDR2 FYNNEI. Trimming cost V 1 base and J 0 bases, with 7 bases left between them. This CDR3 reads CASSEEGLAKNIQYF. Written as DNA, the CDR3 is TGTGCCAGCAGTGAAGAGGGACTAGCCAAAAACATTCAGTACTTC.

CDR3 amino acids: CASSLRGGSGANVLTF. Here the CDR3 DNA reads TGTGCCAGCAGCTTACGAGGGGGTTCTGGGGCCAACGTCCTGACTTTC. The chain employs TRBV5-4 and TRBJ2-6; a possible D gene is TRBD1 (6 bases). Per germline, CDR1 SGHNT and CDR2 YYREEE (reference sequence). Trimming stripped 2 bases from V and 1 base from J, with 10 bases between. This CDR3 region has 16 residues.

The gene calls are TRBV6-5 and TRBJ2-3; tentatively, D is TRBD1 (5 bases). Trimming left V 6 bases short and J 4 bases short, with 17 bases between. The germline V gene encodes CDR1 MNHEY and CDR2 SVGAGI. This CDR3 comprises 15 residues. CDR3 loop: CASSRTIGHPDTQYF. The CDR3 nucleotides read TGTGCCAGCAGCCGGACCATTGGACACCCAGATACGCAGTATTTT.

This chain uses TRBV27 with TRBJ1-2; 9 nucleotides match TRBD1. Germline CDR1 reads MNHEY; CDR2 reads SMNVEV (reference sequence). This CDR3 region has 18 residues. The V gene end was trimmed by 3 bases and the J gene end by 5 bases; junction bases not matched to a gene: 16. Here the CDR3 DNA reads TGTGCCAGCAGTTTCTCCTACATCCCACAGGGGGCTGAGTATGGCTACACCTTC. Translated: CASSFSYIPQGAEYGYTF.

The chain employs TRBV6-5 and TRBJ1-5, with 9 bases matching TRBD1. The length of the CDR3 is 15 residues. Germline V CDR1 and CDR2: MNHEY, SVGAGI. J lost 0 bases, V lost 9 bases, and 6 bases had no gene match. The CDR3 sequence is CASLDRGYSNQPQHF. CDR3 sequence (DNA): TGTGCCAGTTTGGACAGGGGTTATAGCAATCAGCCCCAGCATTTT.

The gene calls are TRBV5-4 and TRBJ1-2; tentatively, D is TRBD1 (6 bases). CDR1 and CDR2 (germline): SGHNT, YYREEE (reference sequence). Between the trimmed V and J ends, which lost 4 bases and 3 bases, there was a span of 13 bases. The CDR3 spans 14 residues. CDR3 coding DNA: TGTGCCAGCAGCCTTGGCTCAGGGGACTATGGCTACACCTTC. Translated: CASSLGSGDYGYTF.

J is TRBJ2-3 and V is TRBV5-1; D is perhaps TRBD2 (5 bases). CDR1 is SGHRS, CDR2 YFSETQ, per germline. The V and J ends lost 0 bases and 10 bases respectively, with 6 bases between them. This CDR3 region has 11 residues. CDR3 protein: CASSLEGAQYF. DNA of the CDR3: TGCGCCAGCAGCTTGGAGGGAGCGCAGTATTTT.

The genes are TRBV27 and TRBJ2-4, with D perhaps assigned TRBD1 or TRBD2 (6 bases each). The CDR3 extends over 13 amino acids. The V gene lost 4 bases and the J gene lost 9 bases, with 13 bases spanning the gap. CDR1 is MNHEY, CDR2 SMNVEV, per germline (reference sequence). The CDR3 protein is CASSSLRGGIQYF. The CDR3 nucleotides are TGTGCCAGCAGTTCCCTCAGGGGAGGCATTCAGTACTTC.

The chain is built from TRBV12-5 and TRBJ2-5; 9 positions agree with TRBD1. Germline V gene sequence: CDR1 LGHNT, CDR2 FRNRAP. The CDR3 sequence is 15 residues long. J was trimmed by 1 base and V by 5 bases; bases with no gene match: 5. The CDR3 reads CASGLQGAGQETQYF. The CDR3 bases are TGTGCTAGTGGTCTACAGGGGGCCGGCCAAGAGACCCAGTACTTC.

The chain has TRBV4-1 and TRBJ2-3; 7 bases are shared with TRBD2. Germline CDR1 reads MGHRA; CDR2 reads YSYEKL. The trim removed 0 bases at V and 4 bases at J, leaving 7 bases unmatched. The CDR3 has 16 residues. The CDR3 nucleotides are TGCGCCAGCAGCCAAGAACGGAGAAGCGGGGCAGATACGCAGTATTTT. This codes for CASSQERRSGADTQYF.

This chain links TRBV6-1 with TRBJ1-2; no reliable D call. Between the trimmed V and J ends, which lost 3 bases and 0 bases, there was a span of 11 bases. Germline-derived CDR1 and CDR2 are MNHNS and SASEGT. CDR3 length: 15 residues. This chain's CDR3 is CASSERQAANYGYTF. As DNA, the CDR3 is TGTGCCAGCAGTGAGAGGCAGGCCGCTAACTATGGCTACACCTTC.

This chain connects TRBV7-2 to TRBJ2-4; a possible D gene is TRBD1 (5 bases). With 1 base removed from V and 11 bases from J, the gap between germline ends came to 9 bases. From germline, CDR1 is SGHTA and CDR2 FQGNSA. The CDR3 is 12 amino acids. CDR3 coding DNA: TGTGCCAGCAGCTTAGAACAGGTCGTTCAGTACTTC. Translated: CASSLEQVVQYF.

This chain uses TRBV10-1 with TRBJ2-5; weak D call: TRBD2 (6 bases). From germline, CDR1 is WNHNN and CDR2 SYGVQD (reference sequence). V was cut by 5 bases and J by 1 base, with 11 bases left in between. CDR3 length: 14 amino acids. This CDR3 is CASSRRAPQETQYF. The CDR3 nucleotides read TGCGCCAGCAGTAGGAGGGCACCCCAAGAGACCCAGTACTTC.

The chain has TRBV5-1 and TRBJ2-1; 11 bases line up with TRBD2. This CDR3 spans 15 amino acids. Germline CDR1 SGHRS, CDR2 YFSETQ. Trimming took 4 bases from V and 5 from J; bases not matched to a gene: 5. The CDR3 protein is CASSQLAGADNEQFF. CDR3 nucleotide sequence: TGCGCCAGCAGCCAACTAGCGGGGGCCGACAATGAGCAGTTCTTC.

The rearrangement joins TRBV6-6 to TRBJ1-2; D is perhaps TRBD1 (6 bases). Germline V lookup: CDR1 MNHNY, CDR2 SVGAGI (reference sequence). The CDR3 spans 15 residues. V lost 2 bases to trimming and J lost 2 bases, with 12 bases between them. The CDR3 loop is CASSYPLTGNYGYTF. DNA of the CDR3: TGTGCCAGCAGTTACCCGTTAACAGGGAACTATGGCTACACCTTC.

This sequence joins TRBV7-9 and TRBJ1-6; D is undetermined. The CDR3 has 13 residues. V lost 0 bases and J 10 bases, leaving 7 bases between the germline ends. Germline CDR1 is SEHNR and CDR2 is FQNEAQ (reference sequence). The CDR3 is CASSLADGSPLHF. CDR3 coding DNA: TGTGCCAGCAGCTTAGCAGACGGATCACCCCTCCACTTT.

The V and J genes are TRBV5-6 and TRBJ1-2, with 9 bases fitting TRBD1. CDR3 size: 13 residues. V was pared by 0 bases and J by 14 bases, with 8 bases of the junction left unmatched. CDR1 SGHDT and CDR2 YYEEEE come from the germline V gene. In DNA, the CDR3 is TGTGCCAGCAGCTTGGACAGGGGGCTAAGGAGGACCTTC. It encodes CASSLDRGLRRTF.

As DNA, the CDR3 is TGTGCCAGCAGCTTAACAGGGGGCAGGGAGACCCAGTACTTC. Translated, it gives CASSLTGGRETQYF. The gene calls are TRBV7-7 and TRBJ2-5; 9 nucleotides align to TRBD1. J lost 5 bases, V lost 2 bases, and 3 bases had no gene match. The CDR3 sequence is 14 residues long. Germline loops: CDR1 SSHAT, CDR2 FNYEAQ (reference sequence).